The 29 T cell receptor beta chains given below trace back to one sample, sequenced in a study of blood T cell repertoires in COVID-19. TCRdb's table, derived via immunoSEQ multiplex PCR, lists solely in-frame clones and lacks some. The sample includes a few hundred thousand clones, 75% to 90% of them seen just once. The sample comprised peripheral blood. These receptors all stem from a woman between 40 and 50 years old who had recovered from COVID-19.

The chain has TRBV5-1 and TRBJ2-1; D not certain. Germline CDR1 is SGHRS and CDR2 is YFSETQ. The CDR3 loop spans 14 amino acids. The ends were cut back, 0 bases at V and 4 bases at J, with 8 bases in the middle. In DNA, the CDR3 is TGCGCCAGCAGCTTGGCCGACTCTTACAATGAGCAGTTCTTC. Protein sequence: CASSLADSYNEQFF.

The rearrangement uses TRBV19 and TRBJ2-1; 7 bases line up with TRBD2. V was pared by 2 bases and J by 4 bases, with 5 bases of the junction left unmatched. The length of the CDR3 is 15 residues. Germline CDR1 is LNHDA and CDR2 is SQIVND (reference sequence). CDR3 nucleotides: TGTGCCAGTAGTATAATCGGGGGGATATACAATGAGCAGTTCTTC. It codes for CASSIIGGIYNEQFF. The full variable domain, its missing parts supplied by reference TRBV19 and TRBJ2-1, is DGGITQSPKYLFRKEGQNVTLSCEQNLNHDAMYWYRQDPGQGLRLIYYSQIVNDFQKGDIAEGYSVSREKKESFPLTVTSAQKNPTAFYLCASSIIGGIYNEQFFGPGTRLTVL.

This chain joins TRBV27 and TRBJ2-1; TRBD1 is a possible D gene (6 bases). Germline V CDR1 and CDR2: MNHEY, SMNVEV (reference sequence). The CDR3 has 13 amino acids. V dropped 5 bases and J dropped 6 bases, with 11 bases sitting between them. The DNA of the CDR3 is TGTGCCAGCAGTGCCTCCAGGGGCAATGAGCAGTTCTTC. As protein: CASSASRGNEQFF.

This chain joins TRBV14 and TRBJ2-1, with TRBD2 matching 15 bases. This CDR3 has 18 amino acids. V shed 2 bases and J 1 base; nucleotides not matched to a gene: 3. Germline CDR1 reads SGHDN; CDR2 reads FVKESK. Written as DNA, the CDR3 is TGTGCCAGCAGCCAAAGGGGACTAGCGGGAGGTTCCTACAATGAGCAGTTCTTC. Amino acid sequence: CASSQRGLAGGSYNEQFF. The complete variable domain, with remaining parts taken from reference TRBV14 and TRBJ2-1, reads EAGVTQFPSHSVIEKGQTVTLRCDPISGHDNLYWYRRVMGKEIKFLLHFVKESKQDESGMPNNRFLAERTGGTYSTLKVQPAELEDSGVYFCASSQRGLAGGSYNEQFFGPGTRLTVL.

The V gene is TRBV11-3, the J gene TRBJ1-1; the D gene is possibly TRBD1 (5 bases). The CDR3 covers 15 residues. The germline V and J ends were trimmed by 5 bases and 3 bases, with 16 bases remaining between them. Per germline, CDR1 SGHNT and CDR2 YENEEA. CDR3 DNA sequence: TGTGCCAGCAGCATTATAGGGGAGGCGGACACTGAAGCTTTCTTT. Its translation is CASSIIGEADTEAFF.

The chain couples TRBV11-2 to TRBJ2-7, with D unresolved. Trimming stripped 0 bases from V and 5 bases from J, with 11 bases between. The CDR3 consists of 14 residues. Germline values: CDR1 SGHAT, CDR2 FQNNGV. CDR3 in amino acids: CASSLDSVGHEQYV. The CDR3 nucleotides are TGTGCCAGCAGCTTAGATTCGGTGGGCCACGAGCAGTACGTC.

This rearrangement joins TRBV29-1 to TRBJ2-3; D perhaps matches TRBD1 (6 bases). V was pared by 6 bases and J by 2 bases, with 12 bases between. Germline V gene lookup returns CDR1 SQVTM and CDR2 ANQGSEA. The CDR3 has 13 residues. Written as DNA, the CDR3 is TGCAGCGTCAGGGGACGGTACACAGATACGCAGTATTTT. Translating it yields CSVRGRYTDTQYF.

The chain carries TRBV5-1 and TRBJ2-7, with 8 bases aligning to TRBD2. V gave up 2 bases and J gave up 5 bases; unmatched junction bases: 9. This CDR3 is built from 15 residues. Germline V gene data show CDR1 as SGHRS and CDR2 as YFSETQ. CDR3 DNA: TGCGCCAGCAGCTTTGCTCAAGCGGGGGAGGACGAGCAGTACTTC. It codes for CASSFAQAGEDEQYF.

CDR3 DNA sequence: TGTGCCAGCCATCCCTCCAGGGGTACGAACACTGAAGCTTTCTTT. This codes for CASHPSRGTNTEAFF. The chain carries TRBV6-6 and TRBJ1-1, with D perhaps TRBD1 (6 bases). Germline V gene lookup returns CDR1 MNHNY and CDR2 SVGAGI (reference sequence). There are 15 residues in the CDR3. V gave up 8 bases and J gave up 1 base, with 17 bases separating them.

V usage is TRBV11-2 and J usage is TRBJ2-7, with a weak D call TRBD1 (5 bases). CDR3 length equals 18 residues. Germline lookup yields CDR1 SGHAT and CDR2 FQNNGV. V was shortened by 3 bases and J by 0 bases, with 21 bases between the two germline ends. CDR3 DNA: TGTGCCAGCAGCTTCCCGCCAGGGAATGGGGCCCACTCCTACGAGCAGTACTTC. This gives the protein CASSFPPGNGAHSYEQYF.

The rearrangement joins TRBV19 to TRBJ1-1; a possible D gene is TRBD1 (5 bases). The V end lost 6 bases, the J end lost 1 base, and 12 bases lay between the germline ends. CDR3 length: 14 residues. The germline gives CDR1 LNHDA, CDR2 SQIVND (reference sequence). The CDR3 DNA reads TGTGCCAGTAGCCACAATGGACAGAACACTGAAGCTTTCTTT. Residues: CASSHNGQNTEAFF.

The chain couples TRBV19 to TRBJ2-4; TRBD2 agrees at 8 bases. The trim removed 3 bases at V and 5 bases at J, leaving 9 bases unmatched. The CDR3 covers 16 residues. In germline, CDR1 is LNHDA, CDR2 SQIVND (reference sequence). The DNA of the CDR3 is TGTGCCAGTAGTATTGAACGGGGGGGCCTTGAAAACATTCAGTACTTC. This codes for CASSIERGGLENIQYF.

The chain combines TRBV9 with TRBJ2-5; D remains unclear. Germline CDR1 SGDLS, CDR2 YYNGEE. Deletions cut 0 bases from V and 4 bases from J, with 10 bases between. The CDR3 has 14 residues. The CDR3 coding sequence is TGTGCCAGCAGCGTAGGAGTGAATAGAGAGACCCAGTACTTC. This codes for CASSVGVNRETQYF. The full variable domain, rest sourced from reference TRBV9 and TRBJ2-5, is DSGVTQTPKHLITATGQRVTLRCSPRSGDLSVYWYQQSLDQGLQFLIQYYNGEERAKGNILERFSAQQFPDLHSELNLSSLELGDSALYFCASSVGVNRETQYFGPGTRLLVL.

V and J are TRBV19 and TRBJ1-1; TRBD1 aligns across 12 bases. J gave up 1 base and V 4 bases, and 4 bases lay outside the gene matches. This CDR3 has 16 residues. Germline loops: CDR1 LNHDA, CDR2 SQIVND (reference sequence). The CDR3 loop reads CASSRGQGATNTEAFF. DNA for the CDR3: TGTGCCAGTAGTAGGGGACAGGGGGCGACGAACACTGAAGCTTTCTTT.

This clone showed up just once. The chain couples TRBV2 to TRBJ2-1, with 7 nucleotides matching TRBD2. J lost 7 bases, V lost 6 bases, and 12 bases had no gene match. The germline V gene encodes CDR1 SNHLY and CDR2 FYNNEI. The CDR3 runs to 15 residues. The chain's CDR3 is CASRLGTMSQNEQFF. The CDR3 DNA reads as TGTGCCAGCAGGCTCGGGACTATGTCCCAGAATGAGCAGTTCTTC.

V usage is TRBV27 and J usage is TRBJ2-7; D is possibly TRBD2 (5 bases). There are 14 residues in the CDR3. Germline V gene sequence: CDR1 MNHEY, CDR2 SMNVEV (reference sequence). The ends were cut back, 8 bases at V and 5 bases at J, with 19 bases in the middle. Here the CDR3 reads CASGGDNPGHEQYF. CDR3 in DNA: TGTGCCAGCGGAGGAGACAACCCAGGCCACGAGCAGTACTTC.

This clone was observed a handful of times. The CDR3 is CASSIAPGGHHEQYF. The DNA for the CDR3 is TGTGCCAGTAGTATAGCTCCAGGGGGCCACCACGAGCAGTACTTC. The chain couples TRBV19 to TRBJ2-7, with 8 bases identical to TRBD1. The V gene end was trimmed by 1 base and the J gene end by 5 bases; junction bases not matched to a gene: 7. This CDR3 has 15 residues. Germline assignment: CDR1 LNHDA and CDR2 SQIVND (reference sequence).

This rearrangement joins TRBV28 to TRBJ2-1; 7 bases are shared with TRBD1. The CDR3 is 16 residues long. CDR1 and CDR2 (germline): MDHEN, SYDVKM. Trimming removed 6 bases from V and 0 bases from J; junction bases left unmatched: 8. CDR3 sequence: CASSHQGVPSYNEQFF. DNA of the CDR3: TGTGCCAGCAGCCACCAGGGGGTCCCCTCCTACAATGAGCAGTTCTTC.

The chain joins TRBV24-1 to TRBJ1-2, with a possible D match to TRBD1 (6 bases). This CDR3 contains 14 residues. CDR1 and CDR2 from the germline V gene are KGHDR and SFDVKD. The V gene lost 4 bases and the J gene lost 8 bases, with 16 bases spanning the gap. CDR3 protein: CATSDLGQSRGYTF. Written as DNA, the CDR3 is TGTGCCACCAGTGACCTCGGACAGTCTCGGGGCTACACCTTC.

This chain joins TRBV2 and TRBJ2-1; D ambiguous. The CDR3 totals 14 residues. Germline values: CDR1 SNHLY, CDR2 FYNNEI. V was clipped by 5 bases and J by 0 bases, with 8 bases between them. The CDR3 bases are TGTGCCAGCAGTACCAGAAGCTCCTACAATGAGCAGTTCTTC. Protein product: CASSTRSSYNEQFF.

The chain employs TRBV19 and TRBJ1-2; 8 bases are shared with TRBD1. From germline, CDR1 is LNHDA and CDR2 SQIVND (reference sequence). V gave up 4 bases and J gave up 3 bases; unmatched junction bases: 16. The CDR3 length is 18 residues. Here the CDR3 DNA reads TGTGCCAGTAGTAAGGGGGGACAGGCCCAAAGGTATTACTATGGCTACACCTTC. This translates into CASSKGGQAQRYYYGYTF. The entire variable domain, with the rest obtained from reference TRBV19 and TRBJ1-2, is as follows: DGGITQSPKYLFRKEGQNVTLSCEQNLNHDAMYWYRQDPGQGLRLIYYSQIVNDFQKGDIAEGYSVSREKKESFPLTVTSAQKNPTAFYLCASSKGGQAQRYYYGYTFGSGTRLTVV.

This chain uses TRBV7-2 with TRBJ1-2, with a possible D match to TRBD1 (5 bases). Trimming took 7 bases from V and 5 from J, leaving 20 bases between them. Germline lookup yields CDR1 SGHTA and CDR2 FQGNSA. The CDR3 loop spans 15 amino acids. DNA for the CDR3: TGTGCCAGCACCCTCTTGGGGGGGACGTCTTATGGCTACACCTTC. It encodes CASTLLGGTSYGYTF.

The rearrangement links TRBV7-7 to TRBJ2-5, with D perhaps TRBD2 (7 bases). Trimming left V 4 bases short and J 5 bases short, with 14 bases between. The CDR3 runs to 14 residues. The germline V gene encodes CDR1 SSHAT and CDR2 FNYEAQ (reference sequence). DNA of the CDR3: TGTGCCAGCAGCTCCCAGGGGAGGGGGGAGACCCAGTACTTC. It yields the protein CASSSQGRGETQYF.

V is TRBV7-2 and J is TRBJ2-7; D gene ambiguous. CDR3 length: 14 amino acids. CDR1 is SGHTA, CDR2 FQGNSA, per germline. V gave up 2 bases and J gave up 3 bases, with 11 bases separating them. The CDR3 DNA follows: TGTGCCAGCAGCTTACAAGGCGGTCTCTACGAGCAGTACGTC. Protein: CASSLQGGLYEQYV.

As DNA, the CDR3 is TGTGCCAGCAGCCCCACGGAGCGGGGGAGGGGTGAGCAGTTCTTC. Encoded protein: CASSPTERGRGEQFF. V gene TRBV3-1 (or the pseudogene TRBV3-2) combines with J gene TRBJ2-1; 8 bases agree with TRBD2. This CDR3 is 15 amino acids long. Looked up from germline, CDR1 is LGHDT and CDR2 is YNNKEL (reference sequence). Losses at the gene ends were 4 bases for V and 9 bases for J; bases not matched to a gene: 11.

V gene TRBV19 combines with J gene TRBJ2-1, with 15 bases matching TRBD2. Losses at the gene ends were 5 bases for V and 14 bases for J; bases not matched to a gene: 4. This CDR3 is built from 13 residues. Per germline, CDR1 LNHDA and CDR2 SQIVND (reference sequence). CDR3 in DNA: TGTGCCAGTAGTCCAGGGACTAGCGGGAGGAAGTTCTTC. This gives the protein CASSPGTSGRKFF.

The gene calls are TRBV6-5 and TRBJ1-2; no definite D call. The CDR3 has 10 amino acids. Germline values: CDR1 MNHEY, CDR2 SVGAGI. Trimming removed 11 bases at V and 5 bases at J, with 9 bases between. Here the CDR3 reads CAAGQYGYTF. The CDR3 coding sequence is TGTGCCGCGGGTCAATATGGCTACACCTTC.

This clone has just one count. The chain links TRBV7-7 to TRBJ2-5; TRBD1 might be the D (5 bases). Trimming removed 5 bases from V and 10 bases from J, with 17 bases in between. CDR3 length equals 13 residues. Per germline, CDR1 SSHAT and CDR2 FNYEAQ (reference sequence). The chain's CDR3 is CASSVTPQGDQYF. As DNA, the CDR3 is TGTGCCAGCAGCGTGACCCCCCAGGGCGACCAGTACTTC.

The rearrangement joins TRBV5-6 to TRBJ1-2, with a possible D match to TRBD1 (5 bases). The V gene lost 2 bases and the J gene lost 6 bases, with 14 bases spanning the gap. CDR3 size: 14 residues. Germline V lookup: CDR1 SGHDT, CDR2 YYEEEE. The CDR3, as DNA: TGTGCCAGCAGCTTACCCGGGGGATATCATGGCTACACCTTC. This sequence encodes CASSLPGGYHGYTF. The whole variable domain, filled in from reference TRBV5-6 and TRBJ1-2, reads DAGVTQSPTHLIKTRGQQVTLRCSPKSGHDTVSWYQQALGQGPQFIFQYYEEEERQRGNFPDRFSGHQFPNYSSELNVNALLLGDSALYLCASSLPGGYHGYTFGSGTRLTVV.